Following are 9 T cell receptor beta chains from one sample sequenced in a study of PD-L1 blockade in urothelial cancer. Profiling relied on immunoSEQ multiplex PCR, and the TCRdb table lists in-frame clones only, not all of them. The repertoire holds some 67,000 clones, with 85% to 90% as singletons. Source: PBMCs, taken around atezolizumab (anti-PD-L1) treatment. The receptors were sampled from a man aged 55-75 years with urothelial cancer.

This clone has just a few counts. The chain has TRBV29-1 and TRBJ2-1; 10 nucleotides line up with TRBD1. The V segment lost 3 bases and the J segment 8 bases; nucleotides outside the gene matches: 7. Looked up from germline, CDR1 is SQVTM and CDR2 is ANQGSEA. This CDR3 has 14 amino acids. Here the CDR3 reads CSVDSSGTGDEQFF. The CDR3 DNA sequence: TGCAGCGTTGATAGCTCTGGGACAGGGGATGAGCAGTTCTTC.

This sequence joins TRBV5-1 and TRBJ1-4, with D unresolved. Trimming removed 4 bases from V and 7 bases from J, with 14 bases in between. This CDR3 is 14 amino acids long. Germline V lookup: CDR1 SGHRS, CDR2 YFSETQ. The CDR3 DNA is TGCGCCAGCAGCCCGTCTTCACGCAGTGAAAAACTGTTTTTT. This codes for CASSPSSRSEKLFF. Supplemented by reference TRBV5-1 and TRBJ1-4, the full variable domain reads KAGVTQTPRYLIKTRGQQVTLSCSPISGHRSVSWYQQTPGQGLQFLFEYFSETQRNKGNFPGRFSGRQFSNSRSEMNVSTLELGDSALYLCASSPSSRSEKLFFGSGTQLSVL.

This clone appeared a single time. The CDR3: CASSRQANTEAFF. CDR3 nucleotide sequence: TGTGCCAGCAGTCGCCAGGCGAACACTGAAGCTTTCTTT. The V call is TRBV28, the J call TRBJ1-1; D not certain. Trimming pared 5 bases from V and 1 base from J, leaving 8 bases between. CDR1 and CDR2 from the germline V gene are MDHEN and SYDVKM. The CDR3 length is 13 residues.

The chain recombines TRBV19 with TRBJ1-2; TRBD1 matches 7 bases. Germline V lookup: CDR1 LNHDA, CDR2 SQIVND (reference sequence). The CDR3 runs 14 residues. J was trimmed by 5 bases and V by 6 bases; bases with no gene match: 9. The CDR3 DNA reads as TGTGCCAGTAGAGACGGACAGGTCGGTTATGGCTACACCTTC. Its protein is CASRDGQVGYGYTF.

The V gene is TRBV2, the J gene TRBJ1-1, with 7 bases matching TRBD1. The CDR3 has 13 amino acids. The J segment lost 4 bases and the V segment lost 8 bases, leaving 7 bases of the junction unmatched. Per the germline V gene, CDR1 is SNHLY and CDR2 is FYNNEI. The CDR3 protein is CASGGQSVTEAFF. The CDR3 coding sequence is TGTGCCAGCGGGGGACAGTCAGTCACTGAAGCTTTCTTT. Variable domain in full (rest from reference TRBV2 and TRBJ1-1): EPEVTQTPSHQVTQMGQEVILRCVPISNHLYFYWYRQILGQKVEFLVSFYNNEISEKSEIFDDQFSVERPDGSNFTLKIRSTKLEDSAMYFCASGGQSVTEAFFGQGTRLTVV.

V is TRBV7-2 and J is TRBJ2-1; a weak D match, TRBD2 (7 bases). The V gene lost 0 bases and the J gene lost 8 bases, with 11 bases spanning the gap. Germline V gene data show CDR1 as SGHTA and CDR2 as FQGNSA. CDR3 length: 14 amino acids. The CDR3 nucleotides are TGTGCCAGCAGCTTAGCACAGGGACTATATGAGCAGTTCTTC. Translation gives CASSLAQGLYEQFF. The variable domain in full, completed from reference TRBV7-2 and TRBJ2-1, reads GAGVSQSPSNKVTEKGKDVELRCDPISGHTALYWYRQSLGQGLEFLIYFQGNSAPDKSGLPSDRFSAERTGGSVSTLTIQRTQQEDSAVYLCASSLAQGLYEQFFGPGTRLTVL.

This chain links TRBV9 with TRBJ2-3; the D gene is possibly TRBD1 (7 bases). V gave up 2 bases and J gave up 7 bases, with 17 bases separating them. The CDR3 is 15 amino acids. The germline V gene encodes CDR1 SGDLS and CDR2 YYNGEE. This CDR3 is CASSVGRGAPNTQYF. The CDR3 DNA reads as TGTGCCAGCAGCGTCGGCAGGGGGGCACCCAATACGCAGTATTTT.

The chain links TRBV7-9 to TRBJ1-4; 8 nucleotides match TRBD1. CDR3 length equals 17 residues. V gave up 5 bases and J gave up 1 base; unmatched junction bases: 9. Germline V lookup: CDR1 SEHNR, CDR2 FQNEAQ (reference sequence). The CDR3 DNA follows: TGTGCCAGCAGCCCCCGACAGGGGAGGTTAACTAATGAAAAACTGTTTTTT. It yields the protein CASSPRQGRLTNEKLFF. Full variable domain (remainder filled in from reference TRBV7-9 and TRBJ1-4): DTGVSQNPRHKITKRGQNVTFRCDPISEHNRLYWYRQTLGQGPEFLTYFQNEAQLEKSRLLSDRFSAERPKGSFSTLEIQRTEQGDSAMYLCASSPRQGRLTNEKLFFGSGTQLSVL.

The genes are TRBV7-9 and TRBJ2-7; D ambiguous. Germline loops: CDR1 SEHNR, CDR2 FQNEAQ (reference sequence). V lost 0 bases and J lost 1, with 7 bases in between. CDR3 length equals 14 residues. The DNA of the CDR3 is TGTGCCAGCAGCTTAGCGAGGCAGTCCTACGAGCAGTACTTC. This encodes CASSLARQSYEQYF.